This TCR beta chain appears in the sequencing data of a study of blood T cell repertoires in COVID-19. Study in general: T cells, B-cell-depleted T cells, or PBMCs supplied cDNA or gDNA.

The CDR3 extends over 14 amino acids. The trim removed 3 bases at V and 7 bases at J, leaving 5 bases unmatched. Germline CDR1 is MDHEN and CDR2 is SYDVKM. Profiling relied on immunoSEQ multiplex PCR, and the TCRdb table lists in-frame clones only, not all of them. The data contain about 220,000 clones, 87% of them singletons. V is TRBV28 and J is TRBJ1-4; 7 bases fit TRBD1. The receptor was isolated from a woman in her thirties with acute COVID-19. The sequenced sample consisted of PBMCs or T cells enriched from blood (not recorded which). CDR3 sequence reads: CASSFRHRGEKLFF. In DNA, the CDR3 is TGTGCCAGCAGTTTCCGACACAGGGGTGAAAAACTGTTTTTT. Full variable domain (rest looked up from reference TRBV28 and TRBJ1-4): DVKVTQSSRYLVKRTGEKVFLECVQDMDHENMFWYRQDPGLGLRLIYFSYDVKMKEKGDIPEGYSVSREKKERFSLILESASTNQTSMYLCASSFRHRGEKLFFGSGTQLSVL.